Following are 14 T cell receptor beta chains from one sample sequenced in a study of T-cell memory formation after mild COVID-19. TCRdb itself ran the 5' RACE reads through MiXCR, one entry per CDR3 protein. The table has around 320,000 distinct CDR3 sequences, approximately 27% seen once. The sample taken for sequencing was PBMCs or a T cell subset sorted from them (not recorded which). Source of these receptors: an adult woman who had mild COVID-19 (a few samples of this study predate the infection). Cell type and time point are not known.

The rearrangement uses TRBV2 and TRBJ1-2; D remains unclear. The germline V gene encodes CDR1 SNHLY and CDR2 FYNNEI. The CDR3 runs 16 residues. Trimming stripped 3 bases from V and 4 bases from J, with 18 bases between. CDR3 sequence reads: CASSDSWTIAGYGYTF. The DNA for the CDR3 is TGTGCCAGCAGTGACTCGTGGACGATAGCGGGCTATGGCTACACCTTC.

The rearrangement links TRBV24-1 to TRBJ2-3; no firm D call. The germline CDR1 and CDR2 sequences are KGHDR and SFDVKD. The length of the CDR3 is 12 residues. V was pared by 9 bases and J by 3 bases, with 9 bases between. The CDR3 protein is CATGSRTDTQYF. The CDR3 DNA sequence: TGTGCCACCGGAAGCAGGACAGATACGCAGTATTTT.

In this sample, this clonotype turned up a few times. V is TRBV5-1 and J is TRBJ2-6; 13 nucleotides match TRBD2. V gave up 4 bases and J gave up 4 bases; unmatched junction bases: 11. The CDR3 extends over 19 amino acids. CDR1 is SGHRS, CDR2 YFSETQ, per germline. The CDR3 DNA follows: TGCGCCAGCAGCCCATGGACTAGCGGGGGCACATTGGGGGCCAACGTCCTGACTTTC. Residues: CASSPWTSGGTLGANVLTF. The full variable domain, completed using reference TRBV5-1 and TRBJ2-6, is KAGVTQTPRYLIKTRGQQVTLSCSPISGHRSVSWYQQTPGQGLQFLFEYFSETQRNKGNFPGRFSGRQFSNSRSEMNVSTLELGDSALYLCASSPWTSGGTLGANVLTFGAGSRLTVL.

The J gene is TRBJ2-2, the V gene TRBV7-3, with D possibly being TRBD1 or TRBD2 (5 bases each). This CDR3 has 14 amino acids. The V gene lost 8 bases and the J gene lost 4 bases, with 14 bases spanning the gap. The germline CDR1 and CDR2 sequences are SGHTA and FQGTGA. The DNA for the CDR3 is TGTGCCAGCGCGGAAGGGACGGGCACCGGGGAGCTGTTTTTT. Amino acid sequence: CASAEGTGTGELFF.

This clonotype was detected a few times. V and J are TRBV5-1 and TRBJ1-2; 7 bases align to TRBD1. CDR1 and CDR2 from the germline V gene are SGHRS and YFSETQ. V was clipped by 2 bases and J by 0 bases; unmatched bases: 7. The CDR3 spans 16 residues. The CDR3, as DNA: TGCGCCAGCAGCTTTACAGGGGAAAGTGCTAACTATGGCTACACCTTC. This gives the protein CASSFTGESANYGYTF.

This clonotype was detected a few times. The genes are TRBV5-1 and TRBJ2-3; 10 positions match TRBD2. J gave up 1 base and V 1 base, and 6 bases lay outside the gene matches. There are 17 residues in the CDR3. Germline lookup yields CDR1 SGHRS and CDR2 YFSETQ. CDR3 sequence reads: CASSLSSSGGGTDTQYF. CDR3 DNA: TGCGCCAGCAGCTTGTCCTCTAGCGGGGGAGGCACAGATACGCAGTATTTT.

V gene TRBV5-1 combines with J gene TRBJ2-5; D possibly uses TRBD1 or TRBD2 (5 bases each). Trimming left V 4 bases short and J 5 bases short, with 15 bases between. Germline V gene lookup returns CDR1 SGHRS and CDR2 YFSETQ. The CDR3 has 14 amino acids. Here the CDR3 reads CASSQPGTEETQYF. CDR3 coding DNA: TGCGCCAGCAGCCAACCCGGGACGGAGGAGACCCAGTACTTC. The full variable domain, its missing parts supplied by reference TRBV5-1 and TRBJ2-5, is KAGVTQTPRYLIKTRGQQVTLSCSPISGHRSVSWYQQTPGQGLQFLFEYFSETQRNKGNFPGRFSGRQFSNSRSEMNVSTLELGDSALYLCASSQPGTEETQYFGPGTRLLVL.

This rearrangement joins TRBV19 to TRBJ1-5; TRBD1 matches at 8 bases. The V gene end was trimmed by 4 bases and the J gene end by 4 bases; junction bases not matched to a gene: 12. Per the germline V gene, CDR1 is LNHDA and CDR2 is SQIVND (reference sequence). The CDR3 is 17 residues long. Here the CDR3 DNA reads TGTGCCAGTAGTAGATGGGGCCAGGGGGCGTCAAATCAGCCCCAGCATTTT. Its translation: CASSRWGQGASNQPQHF.

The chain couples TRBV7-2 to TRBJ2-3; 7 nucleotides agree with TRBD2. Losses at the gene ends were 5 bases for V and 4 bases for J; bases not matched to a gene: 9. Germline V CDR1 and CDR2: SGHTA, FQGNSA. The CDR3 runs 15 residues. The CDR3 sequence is CASSPTSARADTQYF. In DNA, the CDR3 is TGTGCCAGCAGCCCTACTAGCGCACGAGCAGATACGCAGTATTTT.

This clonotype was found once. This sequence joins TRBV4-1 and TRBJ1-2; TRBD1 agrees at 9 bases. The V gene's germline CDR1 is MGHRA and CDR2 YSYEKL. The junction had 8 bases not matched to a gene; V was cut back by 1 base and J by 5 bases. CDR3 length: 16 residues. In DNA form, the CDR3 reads TGCGCCAGCAGCCAAGGAACAGGGGGCGACCGATATGGCTACACCTTC. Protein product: CASSQGTGGDRYGYTF.

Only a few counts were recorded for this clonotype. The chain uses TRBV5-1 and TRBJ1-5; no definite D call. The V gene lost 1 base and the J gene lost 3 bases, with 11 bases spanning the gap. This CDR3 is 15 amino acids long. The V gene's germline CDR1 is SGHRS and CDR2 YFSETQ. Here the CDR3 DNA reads TGCGCCAGCAGCTTGCGAGGAGGAGACAATCAGCCCCAGCATTTT. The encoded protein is CASSLRGGDNQPQHF.

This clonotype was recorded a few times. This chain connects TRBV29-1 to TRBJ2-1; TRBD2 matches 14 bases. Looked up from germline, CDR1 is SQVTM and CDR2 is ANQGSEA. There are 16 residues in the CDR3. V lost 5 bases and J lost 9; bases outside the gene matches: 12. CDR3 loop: CSVLGLAGARFGEQFF. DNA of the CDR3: TGCAGCGTTCTGGGACTAGCGGGAGCGAGATTTGGTGAGCAGTTCTTC.

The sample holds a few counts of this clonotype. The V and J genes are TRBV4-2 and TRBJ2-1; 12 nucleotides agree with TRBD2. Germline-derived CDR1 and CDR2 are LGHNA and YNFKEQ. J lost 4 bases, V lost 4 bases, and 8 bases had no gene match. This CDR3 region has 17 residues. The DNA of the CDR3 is TGTGCCAGCAGCCCCGGGACTAGCGGGTCGATATACAATGAGCAGTTCTTC. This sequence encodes CASSPGTSGSIYNEQFF.

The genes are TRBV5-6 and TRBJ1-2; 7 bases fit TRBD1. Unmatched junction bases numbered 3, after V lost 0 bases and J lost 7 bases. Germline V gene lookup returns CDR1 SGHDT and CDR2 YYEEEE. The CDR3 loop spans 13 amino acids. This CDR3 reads CASSLGTGTGYTF. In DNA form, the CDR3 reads TGTGCCAGCAGCTTGGGGACAGGAACTGGCTACACCTTC.